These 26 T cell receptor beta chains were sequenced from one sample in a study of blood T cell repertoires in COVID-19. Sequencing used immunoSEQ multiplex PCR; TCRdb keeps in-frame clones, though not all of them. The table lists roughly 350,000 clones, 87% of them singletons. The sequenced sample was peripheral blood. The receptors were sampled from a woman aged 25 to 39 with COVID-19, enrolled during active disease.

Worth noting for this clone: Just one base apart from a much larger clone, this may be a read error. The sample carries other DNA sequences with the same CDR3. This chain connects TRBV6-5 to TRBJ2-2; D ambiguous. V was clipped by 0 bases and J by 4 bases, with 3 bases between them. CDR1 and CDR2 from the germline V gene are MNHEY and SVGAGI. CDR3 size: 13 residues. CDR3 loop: CASSYSSTGELFF. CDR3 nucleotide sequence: TGTGCCAGCAGTTACTCGAGCACCGGGGAGCTGTTTTTT.

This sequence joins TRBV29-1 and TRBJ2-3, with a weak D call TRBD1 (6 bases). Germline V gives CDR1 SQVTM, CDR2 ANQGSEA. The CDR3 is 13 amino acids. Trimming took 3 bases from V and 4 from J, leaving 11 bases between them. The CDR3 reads CSVDITGSDTQYF. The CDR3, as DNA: TGCAGCGTTGATATCACAGGGTCAGATACGCAGTATTTT.

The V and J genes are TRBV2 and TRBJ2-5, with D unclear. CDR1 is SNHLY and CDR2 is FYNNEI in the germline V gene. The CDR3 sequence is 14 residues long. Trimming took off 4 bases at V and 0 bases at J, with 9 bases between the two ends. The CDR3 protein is CASSVTRYQETQYF. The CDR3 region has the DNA TGTGCCAGCAGTGTTACTCGGTACCAAGAGACCCAGTACTTC. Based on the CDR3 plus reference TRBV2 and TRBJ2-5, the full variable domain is EPEVTQTPSHQVTQMGQEVILRCVPISNHLYFYWYRQILGQKVEFLVSFYNNEISEKSEIFDDQFSVERPDGSNFTLKIRSTKLEDSAMYFCASSVTRYQETQYFGPGTRLLVL.

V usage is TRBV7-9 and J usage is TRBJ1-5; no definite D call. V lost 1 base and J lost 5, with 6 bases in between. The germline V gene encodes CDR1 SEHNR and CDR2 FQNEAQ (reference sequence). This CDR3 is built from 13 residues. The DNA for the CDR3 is TGTGCCAGCAGCTTAGGGGGAGATCAGCCCCAGCATTTT. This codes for CASSLGGDQPQHF.

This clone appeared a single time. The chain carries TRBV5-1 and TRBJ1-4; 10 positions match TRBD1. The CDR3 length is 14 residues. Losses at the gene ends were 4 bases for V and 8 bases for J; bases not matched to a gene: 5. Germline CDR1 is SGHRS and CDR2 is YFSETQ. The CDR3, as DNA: TGCGCCAGCAGCCGGGACAGGGGCCTGGAAAAACTGTTTTTT. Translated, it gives CASSRDRGLEKLFF.

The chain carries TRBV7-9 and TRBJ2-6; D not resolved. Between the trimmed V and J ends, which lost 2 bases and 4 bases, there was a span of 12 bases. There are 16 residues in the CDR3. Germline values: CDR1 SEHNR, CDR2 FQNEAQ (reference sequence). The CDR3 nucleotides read TGTGCCAGCAGCTTAACAGTGAACTTAGGGGCCAACGTCCTGACTTTC. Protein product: CASSLTVNLGANVLTF.

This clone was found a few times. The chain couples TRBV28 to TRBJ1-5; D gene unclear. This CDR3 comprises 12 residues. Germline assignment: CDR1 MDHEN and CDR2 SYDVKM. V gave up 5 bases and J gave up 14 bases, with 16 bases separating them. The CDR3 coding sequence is TGTGCCAGCAGTCCACCTGGAGGGTTGGAGCATTTT. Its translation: CASSPPGGLEHF. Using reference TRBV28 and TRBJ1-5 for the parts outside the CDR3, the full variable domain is DVKVTQSSRYLVKRTGEKVFLECVQDMDHENMFWYRQDPGLGLRLIYFSYDVKMKEKGDIPEGYSVSREKKERFSLILESASTNQTSMYLCASSPPGGLEHFGDGTRLSIL.

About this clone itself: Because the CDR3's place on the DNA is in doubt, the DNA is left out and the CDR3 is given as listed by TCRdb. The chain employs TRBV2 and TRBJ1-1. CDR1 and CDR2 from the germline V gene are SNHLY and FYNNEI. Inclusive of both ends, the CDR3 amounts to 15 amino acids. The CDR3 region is CASRPAGTLGTEAFF.

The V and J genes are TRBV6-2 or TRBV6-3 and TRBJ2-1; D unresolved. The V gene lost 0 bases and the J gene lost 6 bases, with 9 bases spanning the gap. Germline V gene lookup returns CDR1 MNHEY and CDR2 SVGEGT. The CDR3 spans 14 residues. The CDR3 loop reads CASSYSLRTNEQFF. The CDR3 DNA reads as TGTGCCAGCAGTTACTCGCTCAGAACCAATGAGCAGTTCTTC.

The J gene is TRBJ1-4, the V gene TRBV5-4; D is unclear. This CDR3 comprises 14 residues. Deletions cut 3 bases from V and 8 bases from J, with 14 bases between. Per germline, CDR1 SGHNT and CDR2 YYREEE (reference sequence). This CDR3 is CASSSATKEEKLFF. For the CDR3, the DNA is TGTGCCAGCAGCTCTGCTACGAAGGAGGAAAAACTGTTTTTT.

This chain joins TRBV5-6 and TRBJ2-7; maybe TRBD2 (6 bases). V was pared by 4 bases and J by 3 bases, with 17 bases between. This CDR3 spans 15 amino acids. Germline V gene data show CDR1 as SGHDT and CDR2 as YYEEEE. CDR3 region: CASSGGTGGNYEQYF. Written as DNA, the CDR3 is TGTGCCAGCAGCGGCGGGACTGGCGGGAACTACGAGCAGTACTTC.

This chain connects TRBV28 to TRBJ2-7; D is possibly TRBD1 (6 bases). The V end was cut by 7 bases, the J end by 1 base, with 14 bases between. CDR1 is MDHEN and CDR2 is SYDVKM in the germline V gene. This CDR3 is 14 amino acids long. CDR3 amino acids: CASKGGFRSYEQYF. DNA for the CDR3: TGTGCCAGCAAAGGGGGTTTTCGTTCCTACGAGCAGTACTTC.

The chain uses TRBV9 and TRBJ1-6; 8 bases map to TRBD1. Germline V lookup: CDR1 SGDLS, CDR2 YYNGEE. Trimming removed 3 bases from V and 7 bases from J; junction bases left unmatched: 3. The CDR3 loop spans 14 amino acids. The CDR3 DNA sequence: TGTGCCAGCAGCGATGGACAGGGAAATTCACCCCTCCACTTT. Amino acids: CASSDGQGNSPLHF.

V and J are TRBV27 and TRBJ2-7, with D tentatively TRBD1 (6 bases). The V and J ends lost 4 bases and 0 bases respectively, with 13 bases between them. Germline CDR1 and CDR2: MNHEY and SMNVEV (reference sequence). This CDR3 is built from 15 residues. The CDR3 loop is CASSSAGTHSYEQYF. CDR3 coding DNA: TGTGCCAGCAGTTCAGCCGGGACACACTCCTACGAGCAGTACTTC.

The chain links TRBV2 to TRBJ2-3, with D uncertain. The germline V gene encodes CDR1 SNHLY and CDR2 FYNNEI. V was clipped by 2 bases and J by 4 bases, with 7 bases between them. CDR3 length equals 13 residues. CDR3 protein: CASSEITPDTQYF. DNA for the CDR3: TGTGCCAGCAGTGAAATAACTCCAGATACGCAGTATTTT.

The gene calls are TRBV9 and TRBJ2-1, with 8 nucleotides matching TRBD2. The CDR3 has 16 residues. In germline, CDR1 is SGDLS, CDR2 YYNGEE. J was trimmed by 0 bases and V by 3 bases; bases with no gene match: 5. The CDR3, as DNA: TGTGCCAGCAGCGCCAGACTAGCGAGCTCCTACAATGAGCAGTTCTTC. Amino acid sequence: CASSARLASSYNEQFF.

DNA of the CDR3: TGTGCCAGCAGTGAACAAAGAGGAGGTGAAGCTTTCTTT. It encodes CASSEQRGGEAFF. This chain uses TRBV6-1 with TRBJ1-1; D gene uncertain. Germline V gene sequence: CDR1 MNHNS, CDR2 SASEGT. CDR3 length: 13 residues. Trimming shortened V by 2 bases and J by 7 bases, and 11 bases separated the two germline ends.

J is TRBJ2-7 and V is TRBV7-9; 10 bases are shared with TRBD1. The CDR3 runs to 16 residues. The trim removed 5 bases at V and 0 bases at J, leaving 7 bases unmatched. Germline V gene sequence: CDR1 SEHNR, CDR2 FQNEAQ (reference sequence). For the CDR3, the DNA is TGTGCCAGCAGCCCGAGAGGGACAGGGGCCTCCTACGAGCAGTACTTC. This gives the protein CASSPRGTGASYEQYF. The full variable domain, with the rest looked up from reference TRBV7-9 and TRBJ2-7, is DTGVSQNPRHKITKRGQNVTFRCDPISEHNRLYWYRQTLGQGPEFLTYFQNEAQLEKSRLLSDRFSAERPKGSFSTLEIQRTEQGDSAMYLCASSPRGTGASYEQYFGPGTRLTVT.

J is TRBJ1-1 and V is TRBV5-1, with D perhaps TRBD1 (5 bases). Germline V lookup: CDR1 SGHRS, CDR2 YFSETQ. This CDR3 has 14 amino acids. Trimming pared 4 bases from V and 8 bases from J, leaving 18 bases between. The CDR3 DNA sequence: TGCGCCAGCAGCCCCACAGGCTTGGCGGGGGAAGCTTTCTTT. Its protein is CASSPTGLAGEAFF.

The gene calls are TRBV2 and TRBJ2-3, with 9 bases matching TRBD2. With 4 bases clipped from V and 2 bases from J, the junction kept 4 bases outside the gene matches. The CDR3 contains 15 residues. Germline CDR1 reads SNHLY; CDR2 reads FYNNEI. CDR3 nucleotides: TGTGCCAGCAGTGGGGCTAGCGGGGACACAGATACGCAGTATTTT. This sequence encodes CASSGASGDTDTQYF.

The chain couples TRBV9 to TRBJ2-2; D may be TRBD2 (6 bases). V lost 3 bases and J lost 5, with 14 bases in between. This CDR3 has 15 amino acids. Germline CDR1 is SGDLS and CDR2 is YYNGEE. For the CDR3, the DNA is TGTGCCAGCAGCGCCCGGGGACTCCAAACCGGGGAGCTGTTTTTT. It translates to CASSARGLQTGELFF.

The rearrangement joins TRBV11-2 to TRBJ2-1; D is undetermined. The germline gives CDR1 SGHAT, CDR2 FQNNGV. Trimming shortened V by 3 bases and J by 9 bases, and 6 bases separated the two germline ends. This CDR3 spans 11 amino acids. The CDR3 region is CASSFAFEQFF. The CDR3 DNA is TGTGCCAGCAGCTTCGCGTTTGAGCAGTTCTTC.

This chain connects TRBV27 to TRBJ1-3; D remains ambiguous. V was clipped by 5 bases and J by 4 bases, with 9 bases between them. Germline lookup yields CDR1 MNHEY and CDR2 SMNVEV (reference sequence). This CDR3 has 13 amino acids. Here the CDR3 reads CASSPGFGNTIYF. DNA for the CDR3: TGTGCCAGCAGTCCGGGGTTCGGAAACACCATATATTTT.

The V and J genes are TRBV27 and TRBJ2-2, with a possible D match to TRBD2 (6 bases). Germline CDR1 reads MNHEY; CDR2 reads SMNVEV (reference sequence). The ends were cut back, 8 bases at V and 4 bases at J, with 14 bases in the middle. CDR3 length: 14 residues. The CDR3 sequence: CASRELGGTGELFF. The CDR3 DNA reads TGTGCCAGCCGCGAACTGGGGGGCACCGGGGAGCTGTTTTTT.

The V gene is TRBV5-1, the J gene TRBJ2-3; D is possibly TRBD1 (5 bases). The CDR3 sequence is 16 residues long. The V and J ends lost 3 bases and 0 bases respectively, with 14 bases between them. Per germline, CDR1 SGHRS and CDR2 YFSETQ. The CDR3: CASSSRQGWSTDTQYF. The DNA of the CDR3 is TGCGCCAGCAGCTCCCGTCAGGGTTGGAGCACAGATACGCAGTATTTT.

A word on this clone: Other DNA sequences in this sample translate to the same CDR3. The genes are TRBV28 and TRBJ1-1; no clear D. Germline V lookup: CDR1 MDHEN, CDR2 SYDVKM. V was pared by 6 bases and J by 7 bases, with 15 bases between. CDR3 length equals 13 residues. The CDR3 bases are TGTGCCAGCAGCCCGACCGGACTAATTGAAGCTTTCTTT. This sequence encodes CASSPTGLIEAFF.